This T cell receptor beta chain was observed in a study of post-analysis software for immune sequencing data. As for the study in general: As for disease course, relapsing-remitting, secondary progressive and progressive-relapsing multiple sclerosis were all included. Broader study findings: Batch-matched samples strongly co-clustered by F measure. Four to six TRBV segments were more frequent in patients than controls; TRBV5-6, TRBV5-1 and TRBV20-1 belonged to this group. There was significantly lower normalized Chao1 diversity in multiple sclerosis patients than in controls.

Included in the TCR beta cDNA libraries were unique molecular identifiers. T cells numbering roughly 1 to 10 million yielded cDNA molecules that totaled approximately 500,000. Via MiXCR, TCRdb re-called the PCR reads, giving one row per CDR3 protein. In the table there are some 500,000 distinct CDR3 sequences, 40% to 55% of which are singletons. The germline V gene has CDR1 SGHTA and CDR2 FQGTGA. After removal of 5 bases from V and 2 bases from J, the junction contained 6 bases not matched to a gene. This CDR3 is built from 15 residues. The table lists this clonotype with a few counts. Its matching antigen is unknown.

This chain links TRBV7-3 with TRBJ2-5; TRBD2 matches at 9 bases. Sequencing input: blood. The clonotype comes from a girl aged 5-17 years with multiple sclerosis. CDR3 amino acids: CASSLGLASQETQYF. In DNA, the CDR3 is TGTGCCAGCAGCCTAGGACTAGCGTCGCAAGAGACCCAGTACTTC. Variable domain in full (rest from reference TRBV7-3 and TRBJ2-5): GAGVSQTPSNKVTEKGKYVELRCDPISGHTALYWYRQSLGQGPEFLIYFQGTGAADDSGLPNDRFFAVRPEGSVSTLKIQRTERGDSAVYLCASSLGLASQETQYFGPGTRLLVL.